The rows below give T cell receptor beta chains drawn from one sample of a study of blood T cell repertoires in COVID-19. Produced via immunoSEQ multiplex PCR; TCRdb's table is partial and in-frame only. This table holds 70,000 to 95,000 clones, under 90% found once. Sequencing input: peripheral blood. The receptors were gathered from a woman in her 40s with active or convalescent COVID-19. The CDR3 runs from the conserved cysteine through the conserved F or W. The order of the fields is clone size, D gene, V gene, J gene, CDR3 protein, CDR3 DNA. A D gene is named only where the DNA matches it firmly. Only some rows state a clone size, as once, few, many or a class for expanded clones.

-,-,TRBV5-3,TRBJ1-6,CARSKIAPVLWTGGNSPLHF,TGTGCCAGAAGCAAGATAGCCCCCGTTTTGTGGACCGGGGGTAATTCACCCCTCCACTTT
once,-,TRBV7-3,TRBJ1-2,CASSSGYGYTF,TGTGCCAGCAGCTCAGGGTATGGCTACACCTTC
-,-,TRBV30,TRBJ1-6,CAWSVKIRPTAVHF,TGTGCCTGGAGTGTGAAGATACGGCCCACGGCGGTCCACTTT
-,-,TRBV2,TRBJ1-5,CASTPRRDPYQPQHF,TGTGCCAGCACCCCCCGGAGGGACCCATATCAGCCCCAGCATTTT
few,TRBD1,TRBV5-1,TRBJ2-7,CASSLVTGTGTYEQYF,TGCGCCAGCAGCTTGGTGACCGGGACAGGGACCTACGAGCAGTACTTC
-,TRBD1,TRBV7-2,TRBJ1-1,CASSLVGTGVTEAFF,TGTGCCAGCAGCTTAGTGGGGACAGGGGTCACTGAAGCTTTCTTT
once,-,TRBV4-2,TRBJ1-1,CASSQEGQGMAEAFF,TGTGCCAGCAGCCAAGAAGGGCAGGGGATGGCTGAAGCTTTCTTT
-,TRBD2,TRBV7-3,TRBJ2-1,CASSFTGLAGGPHFQFF,TGTGCCAGCAGCTTCACCGGACTAGCGGGAGGTCCTCACTTCCAGTTCTTC
-,-,TRBV7-2,TRBJ2-5,CASSLNSQETQYF,TGTGCCAGCAGCTTAAACTCCCAAGAGACCCAGTACTTC
-,-,TRBV7-2,TRBJ1-1,CASSLAYTEAFF,TGTGCCAGCAGCTTAGCCTACACTGAAGCTTTCTTT
-,-,TRBV2,TRBJ2-1,CASRTDSYNEQFF,TGTGCCAGCAGGACAGACAGCTACAATGAGCAGTTCTTC
once,-,TRBV6-1,TRBJ1-3,CASSESWGAGNTIYF,TGTGCCAGCAGTGAAAGTTGGGGAGCCGGAAACACCATATATTTT
-,TRBD1,TRBV29-1,TRBJ2-3,CSVETGDGTDTQYF,TGCAGCGTAGAGACAGGGGATGGGACAGATACGCAGTATTTT
once,-,TRBV29-1,TRBJ1-5,CSVGTEGDQPQHF,TGCAGCGTTGGGACAGAAGGGGATCAGCCCCAGCATTTT
-,-,TRBV6-2/TRBV6-3,TRBJ1-2,CASSLTVDYGYTF,TGTGCCAGCAGTTTGACAGTCGACTATGGCTACACCTTC
-,-,TRBV19,TRBJ1-5,CASSIEQGTGKGNQPQHF,TGTGCCAGTAGTATAGAACAAGGAACAGGGAAGGGGAATCAGCCCCAGCATTTT
-,-,TRBV27,TRBJ2-7,CASSFYPRDSDYEQYF,TGTGCCAGCAGTTTCTACCCGCGGGACAGCGATTACGAGCAGTACTTC
-,TRBD1,TRBV14,TRBJ2-5,CASSKDRVRRETQYF,TGTGCCAGCAGCAAAGACAGGGTTCGGCGAGAGACCCAGTACTTC
-,-,TRBV5-1,TRBJ2-1,CASSLELNGGNEQFF,TGCGCCAGCAGCTTGGAACTAAATGGTGGCAATGAGCAGTTCTTC
once,-,TRBV3-1/TRBV3-2,TRBJ1-1,CASSGTHQNTEAFF,TGTGCCAGCAGCGGGACACATCAGAACACTGAAGCTTTCTTT
-,-,TRBV29-1,TRBJ2-1,CSVASYNEQFF,TGCAGCGTTGCCAGCTACAATGAGCAGTTCTTC
-,-,TRBV6-5,TRBJ1-2,CASSYSSRGHGYTF,TGTGCCAGCAGTTACTCGAGTAGGGGCCATGGCTACACCTTC
once,-,TRBV7-2,TRBJ1-1,CASSRNQGNTEAFF,TGTGCCAGCAGCAGAAACCAGGGGAACACTGAAGCTTTCTTT
few,TRBD2,TRBV9,TRBJ2-7,CASSVLSGGALGYEQYF,TGTGCCAGCAGCGTATTGAGCGGGGGAGCCCTTGGGTACGAGCAGTACTTC
-,TRBD1,TRBV28,TRBJ1-4,CASSLPGRGEEKLFF,TGTGCCAGCAGTTTGCCGGGCAGGGGGGAGGAAAAACTGTTTTTT
-,-,TRBV15,TRBJ1-6,CATSRSGTSNSPLHF,TGTGCCACCAGCAGATCGGGGACATCCAATTCACCCCTCCACTTT
-,-,TRBV9,TRBJ2-1,CASSDQEAAYNEQFF,TGTGCCAGCAGCGACCAGGAAGCGGCCTACAATGAGCAGTTCTTC
-,-,TRBV6-5,TRBJ1-6,CASKRPLGSPLHF,TGTGCCAGCAAGAGACCGCTGGGCTCACCCCTCCACTTT
once,TRBD1,TRBV18,TRBJ2-1,CASSPQGAAINEQFF,TGTGCCAGCTCACCCCAGGGGGCTGCGATCAATGAGCAGTTCTTC
-,TRBD1,TRBV5-6,TRBJ1-5,CASSDGQGGVSGQPQHF,TGTGCCAGCAGCGACGGACAGGGAGGGGTTTCAGGTCAGCCCCAGCATTTT
-,-,TRBV10-3,TRBJ1-1,CAISESTRRDRQPFGAFF,TGTGCCATCAGTGAGTCGACTCGGAGGGACCGTCAACCTTTTGGAGCTTTCTTT
-,TRBD1,TRBV30,TRBJ1-5,CAWSGQGDNQPQHF,TGTGCCTGGAGTGGACAGGGGGACAATCAGCCCCAGCATTTT
once,-,TRBV7-3,TRBJ2-7,CASSLQAVGEQYF,TGTGCCAGCAGCTTACAGGCAGTAGGCGAGCAGTACTTC
-,-,TRBV27,TRBJ2-2,CASSLFRVTGELFF,TGTGCCAGCAGTTTATTTCGGGTCACCGGGGAGCTGTTTTTT
once,-,TRBV12-3/TRBV12-4,TRBJ1-6,CASSPYGSPLHF,TGTGCCAGCAGTCCCTACGGGTCACCCCTCCACTTT
-,TRBD1,TRBV10-3,TRBJ2-5,CATRQGRETQYF,TGTGCCACCAGACAGGGTAGAGAGACCCAGTACTTC
once,-,TRBV5-8,TRBJ1-1,CASSSSMYTEAFF,TGTGCCAGCAGCTCCAGTATGTACACTGAAGCTTTCTTT
-,TRBD2,TRBV9,TRBJ2-3,CASSKGLAGETDTQYF,TGTGCCAGCAGCAAGGGACTAGCGGGAGAAACAGATACGCAGTATTTT
many,TRBD1,TRBV4-3,TRBJ2-5,CASSHRGPGETQYF,TGCGCCAGCAGCCACAGGGGGCCGGGGGAGACCCAGTACTTC
few,-,TRBV4-3,TRBJ1-2,CASSQDHIGQGRLWNYGYTF,TGCGCCAGCAGCCAAGATCATATCGGGCAGGGTCGTTTATGGAACTATGGCTACACCTTC
-,TRBD2,TRBV10-3,TRBJ2-5,CAISEGASGWQETQYF,TGTGCCATCAGTGAGGGGGCTAGCGGGTGGCAAGAGACCCAGTACTTC
-,-,TRBV19,TRBJ2-1,CASSKAGFDEQFF,TGTGCCAGTAGTAAAGCAGGGTTTGATGAGCAGTTCTTC
-,-,TRBV7-9,TRBJ2-7,CASSPAGDEQYF,TGTGCCAGCAGCCCCGCAGGGGACGAGCAGTACTTC
once,TRBD1,TRBV5-5,TRBJ2-7,CASSSTGTGSLEQYF,TGTGCCAGCAGCTCCACCGGGACAGGGTCTCTCGAGCAGTACTTC